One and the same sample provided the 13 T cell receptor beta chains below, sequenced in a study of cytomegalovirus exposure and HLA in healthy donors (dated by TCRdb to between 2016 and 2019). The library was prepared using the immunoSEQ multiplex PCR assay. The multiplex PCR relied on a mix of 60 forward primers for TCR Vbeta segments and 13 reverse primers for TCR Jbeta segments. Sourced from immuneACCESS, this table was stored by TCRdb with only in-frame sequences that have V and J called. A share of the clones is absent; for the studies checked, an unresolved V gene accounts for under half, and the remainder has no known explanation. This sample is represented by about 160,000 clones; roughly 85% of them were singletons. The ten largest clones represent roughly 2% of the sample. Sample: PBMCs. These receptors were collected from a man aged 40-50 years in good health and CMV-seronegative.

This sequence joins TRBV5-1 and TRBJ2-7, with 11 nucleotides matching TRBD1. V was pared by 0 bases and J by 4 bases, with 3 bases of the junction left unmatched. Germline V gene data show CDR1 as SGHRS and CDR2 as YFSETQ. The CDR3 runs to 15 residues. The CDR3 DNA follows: TGCGCCAGCAGCTTGGGGACAGGGGGCCTATACGAGCAGTACTTC. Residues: CASSLGTGGLYEQYF.

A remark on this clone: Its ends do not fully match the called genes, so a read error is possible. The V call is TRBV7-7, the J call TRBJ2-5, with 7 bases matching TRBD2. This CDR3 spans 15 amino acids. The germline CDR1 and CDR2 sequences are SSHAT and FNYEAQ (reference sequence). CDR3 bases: TGTGCTAGCAGCCCAGCCCTGGGCGGGGGAGAGACCCAGTACTTC. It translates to CASSPALGGGETQYF.

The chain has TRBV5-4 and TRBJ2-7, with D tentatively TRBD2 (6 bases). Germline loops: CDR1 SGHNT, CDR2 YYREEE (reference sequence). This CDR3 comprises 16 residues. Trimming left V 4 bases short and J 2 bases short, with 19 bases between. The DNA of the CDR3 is TGTGCCAGCAGCCACGGGAAGGTTAGCGGCACCTACGAGCAGTACTTC. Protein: CASSHGKVSGTYEQYF.

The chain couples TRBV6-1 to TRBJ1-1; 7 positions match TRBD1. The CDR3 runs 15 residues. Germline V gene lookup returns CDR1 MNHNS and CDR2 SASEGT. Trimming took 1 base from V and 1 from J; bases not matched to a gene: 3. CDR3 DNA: TGTGCCAGCAGTGAAGAGGCAGGGGGGAACACTGAAGCTTTCTTT. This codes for CASSEEAGGNTEAFF.

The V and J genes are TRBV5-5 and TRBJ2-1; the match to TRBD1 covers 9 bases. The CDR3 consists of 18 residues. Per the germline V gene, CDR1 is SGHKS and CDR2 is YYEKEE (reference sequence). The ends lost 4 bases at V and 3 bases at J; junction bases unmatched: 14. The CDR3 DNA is TGTGCCAGCAGCACGAAATTCCGGGACAGGGTTGTCTACAATGAGCAGTTCTTC. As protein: CASSTKFRDRVVYNEQFF.

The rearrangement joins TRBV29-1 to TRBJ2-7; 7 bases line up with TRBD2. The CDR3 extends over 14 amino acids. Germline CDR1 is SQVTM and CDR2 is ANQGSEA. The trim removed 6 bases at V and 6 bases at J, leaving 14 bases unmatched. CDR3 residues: CSVGRDGPVSEQYF. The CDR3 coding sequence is TGCAGCGTGGGGAGGGACGGCCCGGTCAGCGAGCAGTACTTC.

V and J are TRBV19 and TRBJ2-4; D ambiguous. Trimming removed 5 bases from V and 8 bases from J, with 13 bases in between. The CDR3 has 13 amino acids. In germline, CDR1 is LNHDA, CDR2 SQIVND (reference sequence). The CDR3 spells CASSSGFPDIQYF. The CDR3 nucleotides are TGTGCCAGTAGTTCCGGTTTCCCGGACATTCAGTACTTC.

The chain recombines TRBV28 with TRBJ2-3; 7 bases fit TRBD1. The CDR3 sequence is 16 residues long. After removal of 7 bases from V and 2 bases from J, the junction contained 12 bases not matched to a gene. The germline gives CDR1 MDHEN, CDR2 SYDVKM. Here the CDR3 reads CASTPEGAIVTDTQYF. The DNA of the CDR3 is TGTGCCAGCACCCCTGAGGGGGCGATTGTCACAGATACGCAGTATTTT.

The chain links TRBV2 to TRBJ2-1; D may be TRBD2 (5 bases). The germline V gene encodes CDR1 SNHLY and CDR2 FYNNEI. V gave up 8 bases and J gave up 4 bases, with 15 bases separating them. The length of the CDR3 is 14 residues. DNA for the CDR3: TGTGCCAGCGAGGAGGATTGGGGATACAATGAGCAGTTCTTC. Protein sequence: CASEEDWGYNEQFF.

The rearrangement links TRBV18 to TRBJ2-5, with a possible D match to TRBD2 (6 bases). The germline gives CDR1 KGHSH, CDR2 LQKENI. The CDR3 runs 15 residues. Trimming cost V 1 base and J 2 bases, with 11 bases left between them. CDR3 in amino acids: CASSPRIGTQETQYF. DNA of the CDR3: TGTGCCAGCTCACCACGTATCGGGACTCAAGAGACCCAGTACTTC.

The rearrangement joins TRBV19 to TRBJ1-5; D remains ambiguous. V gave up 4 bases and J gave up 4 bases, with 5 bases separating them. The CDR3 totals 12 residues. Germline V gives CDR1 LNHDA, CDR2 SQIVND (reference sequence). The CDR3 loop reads CASSTYNQPQHF. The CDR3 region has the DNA TGTGCCAGTAGTACGTATAATCAGCCCCAGCATTTT.

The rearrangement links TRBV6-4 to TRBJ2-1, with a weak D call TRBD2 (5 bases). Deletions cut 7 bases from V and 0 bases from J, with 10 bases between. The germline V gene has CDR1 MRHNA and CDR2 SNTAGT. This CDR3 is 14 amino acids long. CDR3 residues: CASKAESSYNEQFF. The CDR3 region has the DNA TGTGCCAGCAAAGCGGAAAGCTCCTACAATGAGCAGTTCTTC.

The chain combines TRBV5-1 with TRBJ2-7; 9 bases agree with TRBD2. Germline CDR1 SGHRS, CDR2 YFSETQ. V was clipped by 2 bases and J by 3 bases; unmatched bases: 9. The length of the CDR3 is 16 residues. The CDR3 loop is CASSLDLAGGDYEQYF. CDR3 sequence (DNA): TGCGCCAGCAGCTTAGATTTGGCGGGAGGGGACTACGAGCAGTACTTC.